This T cell receptor beta chain derives from a study of shared clonotypes between healthy human individuals. The CDR3 contains 14 residues. V dropped 4 bases and J dropped 4; count of bases not matched to a gene: 7. CDR1 and CDR2 (germline): SGHDN, FVKESK. Using immunoSEQ multiplex PCR, the repertoire was profiled, and TCRdb retains in-frame clones only, with some absent. The sample holds over a million clones, 98% to 99% seen once. The clonotype comes from a man aged 25 to 40 in good health. The rearrangement joins TRBV14 to TRBJ2-7, with TRBD2 matching over 7 bases. The source material was naive CD4+ T cells sorted from blood. Described subset: CD45RA+ positively selected. As DNA, the CDR3 is TGTGCCAGCAGCCGGGGGGGAATACGTTACGAGCAGTACTTC. Its translation: CASSRGGIRYEQYF.